Listed below are T cell receptor beta chains from one sample, sequenced in a study of blood T cell repertoires in COVID-19. The table came from immunoSEQ multiplex PCR; TCRdb's copy has only in-frame clones and leaves some out. The top ten clones hold approximately 2.2% of a sample with fewer than 350,000 clones, approximately 86% of them seen once. The sequenced sample consisted of peripheral blood. The receptor source for this set is a woman under 40 who had recovered from COVID-19. The CDR3 runs from the conserved cysteine through the conserved F or W. Each record gives: clone size, V gene, D gene, J gene, CDR3 protein, CDR3 DNA. D genes are given only for firm matches. Not every row has a clone size; where given, it reads once, few, many or a size class.

clone_size: NA
v_call: TRBV24-1
d_call: NA
j_call: TRBJ2-2
cdr3_aa: CATSFGTPGELFF
cdr3_nt: TGTGCCACCAGTTTCGGGACTCCCGGGGAGCTGTTTTTT

clone_size: NA
v_call: TRBV27
d_call: NA
j_call: TRBJ2-3
cdr3_aa: CASSPRDQTDTQYF
cdr3_nt: TGTGCCAGCAGTCCGAGGGATCAAACAGATACGCAGTATTTT

clone_size: NA
v_call: TRBV5-6
d_call: TRBD1
j_call: TRBJ1-4
cdr3_aa: CASSGGTVPNEKLFF
cdr3_nt: TGTGCCAGCAGCGGGGGGACAGTCCCTAATGAAAAACTGTTTTTT

clone_size: NA
v_call: TRBV6-6
d_call: NA
j_call: TRBJ1-2
cdr3_aa: CASSDGNYGYTF
cdr3_nt: TGTGCCAGCAGCGACGGGAACTATGGCTACACCTTC

clone_size: NA
v_call: TRBV5-8
d_call: NA
j_call: TRBJ2-1
cdr3_aa: CASSLTREQFF
cdr3_nt: TGTGCCAGCAGCCTAACGCGTGAGCAGTTCTTC

clone_size: NA
v_call: TRBV11-3
d_call: NA
j_call: TRBJ2-5
cdr3_aa: CASSSEGGTQYF
cdr3_nt: TGTGCCAGCAGCTCTGAAGGAGGAACCCAGTACTTC

clone_size: once
v_call: TRBV29-1
d_call: TRBD1
j_call: TRBJ1-2
cdr3_aa: CSGAGQGNGYTF
cdr3_nt: TGCAGCGGGGCGGGACAGGGGAATGGCTACACCTTC

clone_size: NA
v_call: TRBV9
d_call: TRBD2
j_call: TRBJ2-5
cdr3_aa: CASSVVGGSGETQYF
cdr3_nt: TGTGCCAGCAGCGTAGTAGGCGGGAGTGGGGAGACCCAGTACTTC

clone_size: NA
v_call: TRBV6-2/TRBV6-3
d_call: NA
j_call: TRBJ1-2
cdr3_aa: CASSYSSRAGYTF
cdr3_nt: TGTGCCAGCAGTTACAGCTCGAGGGCTGGCTACACCTTC

clone_size: NA
v_call: TRBV7-9
d_call: NA
j_call: TRBJ1-4
cdr3_aa: CASSSPRGTNEKLFF
cdr3_nt: TGTGCCAGCAGCTCTCCCCGGGGAACTAATGAAAAACTGTTTTTT

clone_size: NA
v_call: TRBV6-5
d_call: NA
j_call: TRBJ2-5
cdr3_aa: CASNAGSETQYF
cdr3_nt: TGTGCCAGCAACGCAGGGTCAGAGACCCAGTACTTC

clone_size: NA
v_call: TRBV15
d_call: TRBD1
j_call: TRBJ1-5
cdr3_aa: CATSTRTGFNQPQHF
cdr3_nt: TGTGCCACCAGCACAAGGACAGGGTTTAATCAGCCCCAGCATTTT

clone_size: NA
v_call: TRBV19
d_call: TRBD2
j_call: TRBJ2-1
cdr3_aa: CASSILAGDNEQFF
cdr3_nt: TGTGCCAGTAGTATCCTAGCGGGAGACAATGAGCAGTTCTTC

clone_size: NA
v_call: TRBV5-1
d_call: NA
j_call: TRBJ1-2
cdr3_aa: CASRRDPLTYGYTF
cdr3_nt: TGCGCCAGTAGGCGGGACCCACTCACCTATGGCTACACCTTC

clone_size: once
v_call: TRBV7-9
d_call: NA
j_call: TRBJ1-1
cdr3_aa: CASSPLLEGLLNTEAFF
cdr3_nt: TGTGCCAGCAGCCCTCTATTGGAGGGCCTCTTGAACACTGAAGCTTTCTTT

clone_size: NA
v_call: TRBV30
d_call: NA
j_call: TRBJ1-4
cdr3_aa: CAWIRDEKLFF
cdr3_nt: TGTGCCTGGATTAGAGATGAAAAACTGTTTTTT

clone_size: NA
v_call: TRBV30
d_call: NA
j_call: TRBJ1-2
cdr3_aa: CAWAEAFGYTF
cdr3_nt: TGTGCCTGGGCGGAGGCGTTTGGCTACACCTTC

clone_size: NA
v_call: TRBV5-4
d_call: TRBD2
j_call: TRBJ2-2
cdr3_aa: CASSVGGRDTGELFF
cdr3_nt: TGTGCCAGCTCCGTGGGGGGGAGGGACACCGGGGAGCTGTTTTTT

clone_size: NA
v_call: TRBV19
d_call: TRBD2
j_call: TRBJ2-4
cdr3_aa: CASSGGYIQYF
cdr3_nt: TGTGCCAGTAGCGGGGGGTACATTCAGTACTTC

clone_size: NA
v_call: TRBV7-2
d_call: NA
j_call: TRBJ2-3
cdr3_aa: CASSLAGHGTDTQYF
cdr3_nt: TGTGCCAGCAGCTTAGCGGGACACGGTACAGATACGCAGTATTTT

clone_size: NA
v_call: TRBV7-9
d_call: NA
j_call: TRBJ1-2
cdr3_aa: CASSSYGDGYTF
cdr3_nt: TGTGCCAGCAGCTCCTACGGGGATGGCTACACCTTC

clone_size: NA
v_call: TRBV4-1
d_call: TRBD1
j_call: TRBJ2-7
cdr3_aa: CASSQSVGDRGAYEQYF
cdr3_nt: TGCGCCAGCAGCCAATCAGTCGGGGACAGGGGGGCCTACGAGCAGTACTTC

clone_size: NA
v_call: TRBV6-5
d_call: TRBD1
j_call: TRBJ1-1
cdr3_aa: CASSRRQGATEAFF
cdr3_nt: TGTGCCAGCAGTAGACGACAGGGGGCCACTGAAGCTTTCTTT

clone_size: NA
v_call: TRBV11-3
d_call: TRBD1
j_call: TRBJ2-3
cdr3_aa: CASSLRSTGALITDTQYF
cdr3_nt: TGTGCCAGCAGCCTAAGATCAACAGGGGCCTTAATCACAGATACGCAGTATTTT

clone_size: NA
v_call: TRBV28
d_call: NA
j_call: TRBJ1-5
cdr3_aa: CASSFRGGYQPQHF
cdr3_nt: TGTGCCAGCAGTTTTCGGGGGGGGTATCAGCCCCAGCATTTT

clone_size: NA
v_call: TRBV6-5
d_call: TRBD1
j_call: TRBJ2-7
cdr3_aa: CASSYGTAPYEQYF
cdr3_nt: TGTGCCAGCAGTTACGGGACAGCACCATACGAGCAGTACTTC

clone_size: NA
v_call: TRBV24-1
d_call: TRBD1
j_call: TRBJ2-5
cdr3_aa: CATSDTGVETQYF
cdr3_nt: TGTGCCACCAGCGATACAGGGGTAGAGACCCAGTACTTC

clone_size: NA
v_call: TRBV19
d_call: NA
j_call: TRBJ1-4
cdr3_aa: CASSRDNNEKLFF
cdr3_nt: TGTGCCAGTAGTCGGGACAATAATGAAAAACTGTTTTTT

clone_size: NA
v_call: TRBV28
d_call: NA
j_call: TRBJ1-2
cdr3_aa: CASTVTSGSPGGYTF
cdr3_nt: TGTGCCAGCACCGTAACCTCAGGGTCCCCAGGTGGCTACACCTTC

clone_size: NA
v_call: TRBV25-1
d_call: NA
j_call: TRBJ2-3
cdr3_aa: CASSERGGGNTQYF
cdr3_nt: TGTGCCAGCAGTGAAAGGGGGGGCGGAAATACGCAGTATTTT

clone_size: NA
v_call: TRBV20-1
d_call: NA
j_call: TRBJ1-1
cdr3_aa: CSAIDFGATEAFF
cdr3_nt: TGCAGTGCTATTGACTTTGGAGCAACGGAAGCTTTCTTT

clone_size: NA
v_call: TRBV10-3
d_call: NA
j_call: TRBJ1-4
cdr3_aa: CAISDAEREKLFF
cdr3_nt: TGTGCCATCAGTGATGCGGAGAGGGAAAAACTGTTTTTT

clone_size: NA
v_call: TRBV11-3
d_call: NA
j_call: TRBJ2-7
cdr3_aa: CASSLSRGQNYEQYF
cdr3_nt: TGTGCCAGCAGCTTATCTCGAGGGCAGAACTACGAGCAGTACTTC